This note documents a single T cell receptor (beta chain) sequence. Its antigen is currently not known. No quality values exist for individual bases; no much larger clone is one base distant. Participants in the prospective study were aged roughly 18 to 95 years, lived in 20 to 25 United States geographic areas, and enrolled through a virtual design. To assign participants to cohorts, the prospective study relied on clinical history that participants themselves reported in a screening survey and a study questionnaire. ImmuneRACE Cohort 3 recovered participants were defined by two consecutive negative NP/OP PCR tests, healthcare professional clearance, or symptom resolution. In the prospective study, whole blood, serum and a nasopharyngeal or oropharyngeal swab were collected from each participant by mobile phlebotomists. Over a roughly 2-month period, participants in the prospective study had the option of providing additional blood draws and questionnaires. Blood samples from the prospective study were shipped frozen or at room temperature prior to DNA extraction.

TCRbeta CDR3 regions were amplified from genomic DNA using the immunoSEQ Assay, a bias-controlled multiplex PCR. The paper's processing steps were these. The number of nucleated cells in each sample was estimated from the amplification of reference gene primers within the assay. To quantify the absolute abundance of each unique TCRbeta CDR3 rearrangement, sequence reads were collapsed and filtered. For each sample, productive Simpson clonality was calculated by taking the square root of Simpson's diversity index across productive rearrangements. TCRdb carries this immuneACCESS record with in-frame sequences only. Its versions omit some clonotypes, under half of them owing to an unresolved V gene in the studies checked, with the rest unexplained. Clonal size and the V and J genes are those of that table, whereas D and trimming came from the DNA. Across this sample there are 370,000 or so clones, with about 89% seen only once. Of the sample, under 1.5% falls within the top ten clones.

The sample comes from a study of blood T cell repertoires in COVID-19 (dated by TCRdb to the early 2020s). About the investigation overall: Collaborator samples came from the United States, Italy and Spain and covered acute and convalescent phases of COVID-19. The prospective study material was composed of cDNA or gDNA derived from T cells, B-cell-depleted T cells, or PBMCs. Deeply sampled blood TCRbeta repertoires from subjects exposed to, actively infected with, or recovered from COVID-19 were included in the dataset. The repertoires were made available in a free public database intended to serve as a resource for research on the immune response to SARS-CoV-2. Samples were obtained from the ongoing ImmuneRACE study (first 160 participants) and from 1,000 to 1,500 subjects provided by 6 global collaborators. Sample metadata almost always included a de-identified subject ID, COVID-19 status, age in years and sex. Where available, HLA class I and class II types were obtained from metadata supplied by the sample provider rather than from assay-based typing. Overall results and qualifications from the work: The quantity of clinical and demographic metadata differed by source and by participant and was supplied without curation.

The cysteine opens and the phenylalanine closes a CDR3 of 13 amino acids. Solely the CDR3 DNA is kept, with 39 bases framed from the first base. Trimming costs V 2 bases and J 2 bases, and their ends lie 7 bases apart. Sequences SGHRS (CDR1) and YFSETQ (CDR2) are obtained from the germline V gene. Sequencing used PBMCs or T cells enriched from blood (not recorded which). The receptor comes from a man aged 25-40 years who had recovered from COVID-19. Recombination linked TRBV5-1 to TRBJ1-2; the D gene lacks a confident call. CDR3 sequence: CASSFLENYGYTF. The bases are TGCGCCAGCAGCTTTTTGGAGAACTATGGCTACACCTTC. Supplemented by the reference TRBV5-1 and TRBJ1-2 proteins around the CDR3, the complete variable domain is KAGVTQTPRYLIKTRGQQVTLSCSPISGHRSVSWYQQTPGQGLQFLFEYFSETQRNKGNFPGRFSGRQFSNSRSEMNVSTLELGDSALYLCASSFLENYGYTFGSGTRLTVV.